This T cell receptor beta chain was retrieved from a study of blood T cell repertoires in COVID-19. Looking at the study overall: The samples span acute and convalescent COVID-19 from the United States, Italy and Spain. T cells, B-cell-depleted T cells, or PBMCs provided the cDNA or gDNA that served as material.

Patients at the Seattle site were enrolled during active infection and followed longitudinally. In the original processing: Using reference gene primer amplification, nucleated cell counts were estimated. Sequencing used immunoSEQ multiplex PCR; TCRdb keeps in-frame clones, though not all of them. The V and J calls and the clone size are those of that table, but D and trimming were determined from the DNA. The sample carries 4,000 to 5,500 clones, 70% to 90% recorded once. The source of this sequence is a man between 65 and 79 years old with COVID-19, enrolled during active disease. Material: peripheral blood.

CDR3 residues: CASSPLLRDRGRVSGANVLTF. The CDR3 DNA sequence: TGTGCCAGCTCACCCCTCCTCCGGGACAGGGGTCGAGTCTCTGGGGCCAACGTCCTGACTTTC. The chain joins TRBV18 to TRBJ2-6, with 10 bases fitting TRBD1. The length of the CDR3 is 21 residues. Germline values: CDR1 KGHSH, CDR2 LQKENI. The J segment lost 0 bases and the V segment lost 3 bases, leaving 14 bases of the junction unmatched.